Below, 30 T cell receptor beta chains from the same sample are listed, as sequenced in a study of T cells in Graves' hyperthyroidism and ophthalmopathy. RNA transcripts were the template for amplifying TCR beta CDR3 regions. The HTBI primer set was used in a first-round RT-PCR of the TCR CDR3. TCRdb fed the multiplex PCR reads into MiXCR, producing one record per CDR3 protein. The table includes approximately 600,000 distinct CDR3 sequences, roughly 14% detected once. The sequenced sample was blood. Source of these receptors: a woman in her thirties with Graves' hyperthyroidism that later progressed to Graves' ophthalmopathy.

This clonotype showed up many times. The gene calls are TRBV12-3 or TRBV12-4 and TRBJ1-2, with D tentatively TRBD1 (6 bases). The V and J ends lost 3 bases and 7 bases respectively, with 9 bases between them. The CDR3 extends over 12 amino acids. The CDR3 spells CASSFGQLGYTF. CDR3 nucleotides: TGTGCCAGCAGTTTTGGACAGCTTGGCTACACCTTC.

Here the CDR3 DNA reads TGTGCCAGCAGTTCCCCCAGACAGGGGAGGGGACTAGCGGGAGTTTTCCCCTACAATGAGCAGTTCTTC. This sequence encodes CASSSPRQGRGLAGVFPYNEQFF. This chain joins TRBV6-5 and TRBJ2-1, with 14 positions matching TRBD2. The V gene end was trimmed by 4 bases and the J gene end by 2 bases; junction bases not matched to a gene: 22. The CDR3 has 23 amino acids. Germline-derived CDR1 and CDR2 are MNHEY and SVGAGI.

There are a few counts of this clonotype. This chain connects TRBV9 to TRBJ2-7, with a possible D match to TRBD2 (5 bases). CDR1 SGDLS and CDR2 YYNGEE come from the germline V gene. This CDR3 is built from 14 residues. V was clipped by 3 bases and J by 1 base, with 11 bases between them. The DNA of the CDR3 is TGTGCCAGCAGCGAAGGACTGGGGTCCTACGAGCAGTACTTC. Its protein product is CASSEGLGSYEQYF.

The sample holds a few counts of this clonotype. The V call is TRBV4-1, the J call TRBJ2-5, with a tentative D call TRBD1 (5 bases). Trimming cost V 0 bases and J 0 bases, with 11 bases left between them. The CDR3 length is 16 residues. The germline V gene encodes CDR1 MGHRA and CDR2 YSYEKL. CDR3 sequence reads: CASSQDGAMDQETQYF. Written as DNA, the CDR3 is TGCGCCAGCAGCCAAGATGGGGCGATGGACCAAGAGACCCAGTACTTC.

This clonotype appeared many times. The chain joins TRBV20-1 to TRBJ1-2, with 11 bases matching TRBD1. V was clipped by 5 bases and J by 5 bases; unmatched bases: 10. CDR3 length: 15 amino acids. The germline gives CDR1 DFQATT, CDR2 SNEGSKA (reference sequence). CDR3 amino acids: CSARPGQGERYGYTF. CDR3 DNA: TGCAGTGCTCGACCGGGACAGGGGGAACGGTATGGCTACACCTTC.

In its sample, this clonotype was seen many times. This chain links TRBV12-3 or TRBV12-4 with TRBJ2-7; 8 nucleotides line up with TRBD2. With V trimmed by 6 bases and J by 5 bases, 6 bases remained unmatched. This CDR3 has 13 amino acids. CDR3 nucleotide sequence: TGTGCCAGCAGCCGGGAGGGCCCGAACGAGCAGTACTTC. Translated: CASSREGPNEQYF.

This clonotype was seen repeatedly, ten times or more. V and J are TRBV11-2 and TRBJ1-4; D not certain. The germline gives CDR1 SGHAT, CDR2 FQNNGV. CDR3 length equals 13 residues. Trimming left V 1 base short and J 10 bases short, with 10 bases between. The CDR3 nucleotides read TGTGCCAGCAGCTTAGTACGACACCGAAAACTGTTTTTT. It translates to CASSLVRHRKLFF. Drawing the rest from reference TRBV11-2 and TRBJ1-4, the complete variable domain is EAGVAQSPRYKIIEKRQSVAFWCNPISGHATLYWYQQILGQGPKLLIQFQNNGVVDDSQLPKDRFSAERLKGVDSTLKIQPAKLEDSAVYLCASSLVRHRKLFFGSGTQLSVL.

This clonotype showed up many times. The J gene is TRBJ1-2, the V gene TRBV30; D perhaps matches TRBD1 (6 bases). The CDR3 is 15 residues long. Between the trimmed V and J ends, which lost 0 bases and 5 bases, there was a span of 16 bases. CDR1 GTSNPN and CDR2 SVGIG come from the germline V gene (reference sequence). CDR3 sequence (DNA): TGTGCCTGGAGTGTACAGGGCAGGGGTCCTTATGGCTACACCTTC. Translating it yields CAWSVQGRGPYGYTF.

This clonotype was found many times. This chain joins TRBV6-2 or TRBV6-3 and TRBJ1-5; no definite D call. V lost 0 bases to trimming and J lost 2 bases, with 11 bases between them. Looked up from germline, CDR1 is MNHEY and CDR2 is SVGEGT. CDR3 size: 16 residues. CDR3 nucleotide sequence: TGTGCCAGCAGTTACTCGACCTCGAGGGGCAATCAGCCCCAGCATTTT. Translating gives CASSYSTSRGNQPQHF.

A note on this clonotype: Because it lacks the conserved phenylalanine or tryptophan at the end, this CDR3 is likely a read error. The V and J genes are TRBV5-1 and TRBJ2-3; 7 nucleotides match TRBD2. Germline V gene lookup returns CDR1 SGHRS and CDR2 YFSETQ. With 7 bases clipped from V and 2 bases from J, the junction kept 7 bases outside the gene matches. The CDR3 covers 14 residues. The CDR3 coding sequence is TGCGCCAGCGGACGGAGCGGGATCACAGATACGCAGTATTCT. Protein sequence: CASGRSGITDTQYS.

Ten or more counts support this clonotype. The chain couples TRBV12-3 or TRBV12-4 to TRBJ1-2; no reliable D call. Trimming shortened V by 5 bases and J by 8 bases, and 12 bases separated the two germline ends. This CDR3 is built from 12 residues. The CDR3 is CASSDIEYGYTF. CDR3 nucleotides: TGTGCCAGCAGTGACATTGAGTACGGCTACACCTTC.

The V and J genes are TRBV2 and TRBJ1-5, with TRBD1 matching over 8 bases. Trimming at V came to 5 bases and at J to 5 bases, leaving 8 bases not matched to a gene. The germline V gene encodes CDR1 SNHLY and CDR2 FYNNEI. The CDR3 is made up of 15 amino acids. CDR3 amino acids: CASSLQGALYQPQHF. Here the CDR3 DNA reads TGTGCCAGCAGTCTTCAGGGGGCTCTATATCAGCCCCAGCATTTT. Drawing the rest from reference TRBV2 and TRBJ1-5, the complete variable domain is EPEVTQTPSHQVTQMGQEVILRCVPISNHLYFYWYRQILGQKVEFLVSFYNNEISEKSEIFDDQFSVERPDGSNFTLKIRSTKLEDSAMYFCASSLQGALYQPQHFGDGTRLSIL.

About this clonotype: Germline and junction disagree at one end, which may indicate a read error. The V call is TRBV29-1, the J call TRBJ1-1; perhaps TRBD1 as D (6 bases). The CDR3 covers 12 residues. CDR1 and CDR2 from the germline V gene are SQVTM and ANQGSEA. The CDR3 sequence is CSVEGGDPEAFF. The CDR3 region has the DNA TGCAGCGTCGAAGGGGGGGACCCTGAAGCTTTCTTT.

This clonotype was seen many times. The V gene is TRBV11-3, the J gene TRBJ2-1, with D hard to call. Germline V gives CDR1 SGHNT, CDR2 YENEEA. The germline V and J ends were trimmed by 3 bases and 9 bases, with 15 bases remaining between them. This CDR3 contains 14 residues. The CDR3 is CASSLVELRTEQFF. For the CDR3, the DNA is TGTGCCAGCAGCTTGGTGGAACTAAGAACTGAGCAGTTCTTC. The full variable domain, completed using reference TRBV11-3 and TRBJ2-1, is EAGVVQSPRYKIIEKKQPVAFWCNPISGHNTLYWYLQNLGQGPELLIRYENEEAVDDSQLPKDRFSAERLKGVDSTLKIQPAELGDSAVYLCASSLVELRTEQFFGPGTRLTVL.

The CDR3 nucleotides read TGTGCCAGCAGCTTAGTAGAAGGGGACAGTTACACGGTGAATGAAAAACTGTTTTTT. As protein: CASSLVEGDSYTVNEKLFF. The V gene is TRBV7-9, the J gene TRBJ1-4; 7 nucleotides match TRBD1. The germline V gene has CDR1 SEHNR and CDR2 FQNEAQ (reference sequence). V lost 1 base to trimming and J lost 5 bases; unmatched junction nucleotides: 16. This CDR3 is 19 amino acids long.

This clonotype was seen ten or more times. The chain is built from TRBV30 and TRBJ2-3, with 9 bases fitting TRBD2. CDR3 length: 16 amino acids. V dropped 0 bases and J dropped 1; count of bases not matched to a gene: 5. Germline lookup yields CDR1 GTSNPN and CDR2 SVGIG (reference sequence). The DNA of the CDR3 is TGTGCCTGGAGTGTACGAGCGGGAGGTCGCACAGATACGCAGTATTTT. It encodes CAWSVRAGGRTDTQYF.

This clonotype was counted many times. The chain is built from TRBV11-2 and TRBJ2-1; D unresolved. The CDR3 loop spans 11 amino acids. Trimming removed 6 bases at V and 10 bases at J, with 10 bases between. Germline V gives CDR1 SGHAT, CDR2 FQNNGV. In DNA form, the CDR3 reads TGTGCCAGCAGTTCCGGCCCGGAGCAGTTCTTC. Encoded protein: CASSSGPEQFF.

With respect to this clonotype: This may stem from a read error, because a much larger clone lies one nucleotide away. The V call is TRBV20-1, the J call TRBJ2-5; no firm D call. Germline V CDR1 and CDR2: DFQATT, SNEGSKA (reference sequence). There are 11 residues in the CDR3. This CDR3 reads CSASSRETHYF. The CDR3 nucleotides are TGCAGTGCTAGTTCTAGAGAGACCCACTACTTC.

This clonotype was counted at least ten times. V is TRBV28 and J is TRBJ1-6; 8 bases match TRBD1. Looked up from germline, CDR1 is MDHEN and CDR2 is SYDVKM. V shed 11 bases, J shed 8 bases, and the junction held 11 bases outside the gene matches. The CDR3 length is 14 residues. Here the CDR3 DNA reads TGTGCCTCCCTCCGGGGACAGGACTATTCACCCCTCCACTTT. Translation gives CASLRGQDYSPLHF. The variable domain in full, completed from reference TRBV28 and TRBJ1-6, reads DVKVTQSSRYLVKRTGEKVFLECVQDMDHENMFWYRQDPGLGLRLIYFSYDVKMKEKGDIPEGYSVSREKKERFSLILESASTNQTSMYLCASLRGQDYSPLHFGNGTRLTVT.

In the case of this clonotype: With a far larger clone one base away, a read error is the likely cause. The gene calls are TRBV12-3 or TRBV12-4 and TRBJ2-7; no clear D gene. There are 13 residues in the CDR3. DNA for the CDR3: TGTGGCAGCAGTTTAACCGGAGCATACGAGCAGTACTTC. It is translated as CGSSLTGAYEQYF.

This chain joins TRBV30 and TRBJ2-5; no definite D call. The CDR3 is 13 residues long. The V end lost 4 bases, the J end lost 6 bases, and 15 bases lay between the germline ends. CDR1 and CDR2 (germline): GTSNPN, SVGIG (reference sequence). CDR3 bases: TGTGCCTGGATAAACCGGGCCTCACAGACCCAGTACTTC. This gives the protein CAWINRASQTQYF. Full variable domain (outside the CDR3, taken from reference TRBV30 and TRBJ2-5): SQTIHQWPATLVQPVGSPLSLECTVEGTSNPNLYWYRQAAGRGLQLLFYSVGIGQISSEVPQNLSASRPQDRQFILSSKKLLLSDSGFYLCAWINRASQTQYFGPGTRLLVL.

Regarding this clonotype: At one of its ends the junction is not consistent with the germline gene, which may arise from a read error. V and J are TRBV7-9 and TRBJ2-7; perhaps TRBD2 as D (5 bases). This CDR3 comprises 15 residues. The V gene's germline CDR1 is SEHNR and CDR2 FQNEAQ (reference sequence). The CDR3 DNA reads as TGTGCCAGCAGTTCATTCTATTCCGTCCTGGGAGAGCACTACTTC. Translation: CASSSFYSVLGEHYF.

This clonotype has at least ten counts. This rearrangement joins TRBV27 to TRBJ2-7; 10 nucleotides line up with TRBD2. J was trimmed by 5 bases and V by 8 bases; bases with no gene match: 9. Germline CDR1 is MNHEY and CDR2 is SMNVEV (reference sequence). The CDR3 length is 14 residues. The CDR3 loop is CASQREGLFHEQYF. In DNA form, the CDR3 reads TGTGCCAGCCAGCGGGAGGGCCTATTCCACGAGCAGTACTTC.

The sample holds many counts of this clonotype. The chain is built from TRBV2 and TRBJ1-3; 7 bases are shared with TRBD1. The CDR3 sequence is 15 residues long. The ends lost 4 bases at V and 0 bases at J; junction bases unmatched: 3. Germline assignment: CDR1 SNHLY and CDR2 FYNNEI. For the CDR3, the DNA is TGTGCCAGCAGTGCGGGGACAGTCTCTGGAAACACCATATATTTT. As protein: CASSAGTVSGNTIYF.

This clonotype was detected many times. The chain joins TRBV15 to TRBJ2-1; 9 positions agree with TRBD1. Losses at the gene ends were 0 bases for V and 0 bases for J; bases not matched to a gene: 12. The CDR3 extends over 20 amino acids. Germline loops: CDR1 LNHNV, CDR2 YYDKDF (reference sequence). CDR3 DNA sequence: TGTGCCACCAGCAGAGATCCGAGGGACAGGGACCCCTTCTCCTACAATGAGCAGTTCTTC. Its translation: CATSRDPRDRDPFSYNEQFF. Drawing the rest from reference TRBV15 and TRBJ2-1, the complete variable domain is DAMVIQNPRYQVTQFGKPVTLSCSQTLNHNVMYWYQQKSSQAPKLLFHYYDKDFNNEADTPDNFQSRRPNTSFCFLDIRSPGLGDTAMYLCATSRDPRDRDPFSYNEQFFGPGTRLTVL.

The chain couples TRBV7-6 to TRBJ2-7; 9 nucleotides line up with TRBD1. J gave up 3 bases and V 5 bases, and 5 bases lay outside the gene matches. CDR3 length: 14 amino acids. The germline V gene encodes CDR1 SGHVS and CDR2 FNYEAQ. This CDR3 reads CASSIDRGDYEQYF. As DNA, the CDR3 is TGTGCCAGCAGCATCGACAGGGGGGACTACGAGCAGTACTTC.

J is TRBJ1-1 and V is TRBV3-1; no clear D gene. V lost 2 bases to trimming and J lost 1 base, with 11 bases between them. Germline lookup yields CDR1 LGHDT and CDR2 YNNKEL (reference sequence). This CDR3 has 15 amino acids. CDR3 region: CASSQTRPRNTEAFF. Written as DNA, the CDR3 is TGTGCCAGCAGCCAAACGCGGCCCCGGAACACTGAAGCTTTCTTT.

In this sample, this clonotype turned up a few times. The chain links TRBV29-1 to TRBJ2-5; 8 nucleotides align to TRBD1. The germline V gene has CDR1 SQVTM and CDR2 ANQGSEA. J was trimmed by 8 bases and V by 7 bases; bases with no gene match: 12. The CDR3 runs 13 residues. The CDR3 is CSDRGQGALTQYF. The CDR3 nucleotides are TGCAGCGACAGAGGGCAGGGGGCCCTCACCCAGTACTTC.

In its sample, this clonotype was seen many times. The V gene is TRBV20-1, the J gene TRBJ1-4; no clear D gene. V gave up 3 bases and J gave up 8 bases, with 10 bases separating them. This CDR3 region has 12 residues. Germline values: CDR1 DFQATT, CDR2 SNEGSKA (reference sequence). CDR3 nucleotide sequence: TGCAGTGCTAGGGGTGGGAGAGAAAAACTGTTTTTT. It encodes CSARGGREKLFF.

The sample holds a few counts of this clonotype. In DNA, the CDR3 is TGTGCCAGCTTCGCCCGGGACAGGGGCACCGGGGAGCTGTTTTTT. It translates to CASFARDRGTGELFF. The gene calls are TRBV6-1 and TRBJ2-2, with TRBD1 matching 10 bases. Germline lookup yields CDR1 MNHNS and CDR2 SASEGT. The junction had 7 bases not matched to a gene; V was cut back by 8 bases and J by 4 bases. The CDR3 loop spans 15 amino acids.